The following is a T cell receptor beta chain sequence with its context. This sample is drawn from a study of blood T cell repertoires in COVID-19. V lost 6 bases and J 5 bases, leaving 11 bases between the germline ends. Per the germline V gene, CDR1 is SEHNR and CDR2 is FQNEAQ (reference sequence). The CDR3 loop spans 13 amino acids. Methods used by the authors: By means of reference gene primer amplification, nucleated cell counts were estimated. Clones were read by immunoSEQ multiplex PCR, and TCRdb kept only the in-frame ones, dropping some. Clone size and V and J calls were adopted from that table, with D and trimming inferred from the DNA. The repertoire holds about 75,000 clones, about 88% seen once, with approximately 9.7% in the top ten.

The sample taken for sequencing was peripheral blood. The sequence derives from a human donor in a cohort sampled during active COVID-19. This chain links TRBV7-9 with TRBJ2-1, with no clear D. CDR3 nucleotide sequence: TGTGCCAGCAGTGGCGGCGCTCACAATGAGCAGTTCTTC. Encoded protein: CASSGGAHNEQFF.